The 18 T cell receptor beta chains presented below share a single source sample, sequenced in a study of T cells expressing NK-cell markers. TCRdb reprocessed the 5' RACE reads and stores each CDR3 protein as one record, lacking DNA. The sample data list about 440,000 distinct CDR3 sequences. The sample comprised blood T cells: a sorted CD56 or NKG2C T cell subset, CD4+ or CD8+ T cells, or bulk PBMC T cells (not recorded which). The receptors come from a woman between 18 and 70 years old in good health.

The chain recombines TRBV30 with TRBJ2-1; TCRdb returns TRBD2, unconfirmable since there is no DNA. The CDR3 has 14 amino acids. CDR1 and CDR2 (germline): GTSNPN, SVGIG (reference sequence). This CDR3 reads CAWRGGLAGHEQFF.

CDR3 loop: CASSENRDTGELFF. This sequence joins TRBV2 and TRBJ2-2; the D gene TCRdb calls, TRBD1, cannot be checked with no DNA. Germline assignment: CDR1 SNHLY and CDR2 FYNNEI. The CDR3 spans 14 residues.

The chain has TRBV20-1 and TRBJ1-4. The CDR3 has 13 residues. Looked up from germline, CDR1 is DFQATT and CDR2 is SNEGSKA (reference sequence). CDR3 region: CSVQEGQTEKLFF.

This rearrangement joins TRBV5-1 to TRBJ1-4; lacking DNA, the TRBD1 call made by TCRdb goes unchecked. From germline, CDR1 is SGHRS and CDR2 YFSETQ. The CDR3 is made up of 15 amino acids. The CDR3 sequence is CASKYTGNPNEKLFF. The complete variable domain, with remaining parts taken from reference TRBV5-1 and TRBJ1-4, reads KAGVTQTPRYLIKTRGQQVTLSCSPISGHRSVSWYQQTPGQGLQFLFEYFSETQRNKGNFPGRFSGRQFSNSRSEMNVSTLELGDSALYLCASKYTGNPNEKLFFGSGTQLSVL.

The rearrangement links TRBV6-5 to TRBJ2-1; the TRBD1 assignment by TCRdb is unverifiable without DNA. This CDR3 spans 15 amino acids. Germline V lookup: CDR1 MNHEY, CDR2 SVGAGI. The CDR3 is CASSYTGGGYNEQFF.

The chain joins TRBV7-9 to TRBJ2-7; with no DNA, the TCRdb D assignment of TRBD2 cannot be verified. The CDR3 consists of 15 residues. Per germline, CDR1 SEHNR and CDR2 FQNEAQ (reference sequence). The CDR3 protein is CASSPIAGASYEQYF.

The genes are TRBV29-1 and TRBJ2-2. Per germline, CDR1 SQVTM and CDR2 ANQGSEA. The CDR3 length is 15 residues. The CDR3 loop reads CSVEEAATNTGELFF.

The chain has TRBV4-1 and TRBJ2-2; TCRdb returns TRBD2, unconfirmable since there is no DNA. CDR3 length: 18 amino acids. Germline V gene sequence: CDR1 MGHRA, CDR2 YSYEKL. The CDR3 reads CASSQDSIAGEPTGELFF.

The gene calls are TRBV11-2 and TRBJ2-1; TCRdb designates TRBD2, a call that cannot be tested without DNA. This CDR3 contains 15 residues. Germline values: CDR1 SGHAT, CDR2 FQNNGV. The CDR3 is CASSFFQRGGNEQFF.

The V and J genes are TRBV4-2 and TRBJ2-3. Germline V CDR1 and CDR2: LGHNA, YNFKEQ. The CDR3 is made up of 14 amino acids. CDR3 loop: CASSQGFGTDTQYF.

CDR3 loop: CASSQDRAAFF. The genes are TRBV3-1 and TRBJ1-1; TCRdb's D call of TRBD1 is untestable without DNA. The CDR3 has 11 amino acids. The germline V gene has CDR1 LGHDT and CDR2 YNNKEL (reference sequence).

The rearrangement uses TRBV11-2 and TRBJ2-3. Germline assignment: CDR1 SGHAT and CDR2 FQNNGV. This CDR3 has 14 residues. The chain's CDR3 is CASSHGLVPDTQYF. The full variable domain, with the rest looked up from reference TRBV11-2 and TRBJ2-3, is EAGVAQSPRYKIIEKRQSVAFWCNPISGHATLYWYQQILGQGPKLLIQFQNNGVVDDSQLPKDRFSAERLKGVDSTLKIQPAKLEDSAVYLCASSHGLVPDTQYFGPGTRLTVL.

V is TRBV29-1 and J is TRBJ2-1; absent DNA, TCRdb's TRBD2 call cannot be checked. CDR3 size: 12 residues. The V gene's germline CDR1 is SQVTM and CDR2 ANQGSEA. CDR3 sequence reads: CSGKREGNEQFF.

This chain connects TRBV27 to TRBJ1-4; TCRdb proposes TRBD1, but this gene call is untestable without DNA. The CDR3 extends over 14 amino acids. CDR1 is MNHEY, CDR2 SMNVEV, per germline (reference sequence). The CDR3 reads CASSPSRVREKLFF.

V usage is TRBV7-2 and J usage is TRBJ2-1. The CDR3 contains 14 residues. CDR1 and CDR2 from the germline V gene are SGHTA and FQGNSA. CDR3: CASSLVWDYNEQFF.

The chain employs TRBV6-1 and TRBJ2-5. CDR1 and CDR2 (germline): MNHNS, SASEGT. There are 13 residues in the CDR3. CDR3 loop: CASSHGTSETQYF.

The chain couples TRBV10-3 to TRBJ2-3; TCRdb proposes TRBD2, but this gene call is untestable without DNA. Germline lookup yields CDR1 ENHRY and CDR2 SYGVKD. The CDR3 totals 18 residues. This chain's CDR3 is CAISEGLAGGGLTDTQYF.

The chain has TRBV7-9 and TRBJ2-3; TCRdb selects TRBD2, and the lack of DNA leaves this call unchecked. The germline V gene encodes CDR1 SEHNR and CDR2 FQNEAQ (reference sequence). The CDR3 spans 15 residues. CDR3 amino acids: CASSRRIGGAHTQYF.